The T cell receptor (beta chain) described here comes from a study of blood T cell repertoires in COVID-19 (TCRdb year 2020). Background for the entire study: The collaborator samples originated in the United States, Italy and Spain and spanned the acute and convalescent phases of COVID-19. The repertoires were released in a freely available public database meant as a resource for research on the immune response to SARS-CoV-2. Where available, HLA class I and class II types were taken from metadata supplied by the sample provider and were not determined by assay-based typing. Deeply sampled blood TCRbeta repertoires from subjects exposed to, actively infected with, or recovered from COVID-19 were included in the dataset. The sample metadata nearly always contained a de-identified subject ID, COVID-19 status, age in years and sex. The samples were drawn from two sources: the first 160 participants of the ongoing ImmuneRACE study, and fewer than 1,500 subjects contributed by 6 global collaborators. The prospective study material was composed of cDNA or gDNA derived from T cells, B-cell-depleted T cells, or PBMCs.

TCRbeta CDR3 regions were amplified from genomic DNA using the immunoSEQ Assay, a bias-controlled multiplex PCR. The study's processing was this. Nucleated cell counts per sample were estimated from amplification of reference gene primers within the assay. To quantify the absolute abundance of each unique TCRbeta CDR3 rearrangement, sequence reads were collapsed and filtered. For each sample, productive Simpson clonality was calculated as the square root of Simpson's diversity index across productive rearrangements. What TCRdb holds here is the immuneACCESS table cut down to in-frame rearrangements. Part of the clones is not present; checked against another copy, under half of the missing clones reflect an unresolved V gene, and the others are unexplained. The D gene and trimming were derived from the DNA, and the V and J assignments and clone size from that table. The sample table records 250,000 to 350,000 clones; 89% of these occur just once. The top ten constitute around 12% of the sample.

The CDR3, cysteine through phenylalanine, is 14 amino acids long. CDR3 DNA is the only sequence kept; it has 42 bases, read in frame from the first base. The trim is 1 base for V and 6 bases for J, with a gap of 10 bases between the germline ends. From the germline V gene (reference sequence), CDR1 is LNHDA and CDR2 is SQIVND. The collaborating institutions used their own protocols to collect whole blood in K2EDTA tubes. For TCRbeta analysis, collaborators shipped samples as frozen whole blood, isolated PBMCs, or DNA extracted from either of those sample types. What the study reported, not specific to this receptor: The quantity of clinical and demographic metadata differed by source and by participant and was supplied without curation.

Notes on this clone: There is no known antigen for this receptor. No clone much larger than this one lies a single base away; base qualities are absent.

The source of this sequence is an older woman with acute or convalescent COVID-19. The sample was peripheral blood. The chain was built from TRBV19 and TRBJ2-1, with no reliable assignment of the D segment. CDR3 region: CASSIGTPGNEQFF. The bases read TGTGCCAGTAGTATAGGAACTCCCGGCAATGAGCAGTTCTTC.